This T cell receptor beta chain comes out of a study of post-analysis software for immune sequencing data. Findings of the study overall: By F measure, strong co-clustering occurred among samples prepared in the same batch. Elevated frequency relative to controls characterized four or five TRBV segments in patients, TRBV5-6, TRBV5-1 and TRBV20-1 among them.

Details on this clonotype: Antigen unknown.

Presence of unique molecular identifiers characterized the TCR beta cDNA libraries. Using its own MiXCR run on the PCR reads, TCRdb lists one record per CDR3 protein. The sample carries more than 450,000 distinct CDR3 sequences, roughly 46% recorded once. CDR3 length equals 14 residues. Germline CDR1 reads SGHRS; CDR2 reads YFSETQ. The ends were cut back, 5 bases at V and 5 bases at J, with 14 bases in the middle. The specimen sequenced was blood. J is TRBJ2-1 and V is TRBV5-1; maybe TRBD2 (5 bases). The receptor's source is a girl aged 10 to 17 with multiple sclerosis. CDR3 sequence (DNA): TGCGCCAGCAGTGGGGTAGGGAGCGACAATGAGCAGTTCTTC. Encoded protein: CASSGVGSDNEQFF.